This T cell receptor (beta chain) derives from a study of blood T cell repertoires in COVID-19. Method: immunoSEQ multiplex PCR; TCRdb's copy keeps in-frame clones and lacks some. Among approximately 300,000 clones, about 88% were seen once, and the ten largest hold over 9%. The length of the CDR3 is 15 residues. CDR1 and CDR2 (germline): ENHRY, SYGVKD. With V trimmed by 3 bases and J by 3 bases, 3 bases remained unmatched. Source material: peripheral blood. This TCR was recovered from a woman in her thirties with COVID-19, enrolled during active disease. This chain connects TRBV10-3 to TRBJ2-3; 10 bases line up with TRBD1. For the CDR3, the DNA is TGTGCCATCAGTGACCGGGACAGGGGTACAGATACGCAGTATTTT. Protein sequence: CAISDRDRGTDTQYF.